The sequence of this T cell receptor (beta chain) was determined in a study of CD8 T cells in ankylosing spondylitis. This clonotype occurred a few times. What it binds is not known. Study results and limitations: Disease-associated clones were reportedly significantly overrepresented in matched ankylosing spondylitis synovial fluid. A motif of 8 or 9 highly homologous TCR beta variants was seen as apparently characteristic of ankylosing spondylitis blood.

In making TCR beta libraries, quantitative 5'-RACE with molecular barcodes was used. TCRdb passed the 5' RACE reads through MiXCR, listing each CDR3 protein once. The data show around 890,000 distinct CDR3 sequences, 10% to 15% seen once. This CDR3 has 13 amino acids. Germline CDR1 and CDR2: SEHNR and FQNEAQ (reference sequence). The V end was cut by 8 bases, the J end by 6 bases, with 14 bases between. The TCR originated in a male donor with ankylosing spondylitis. The V call is TRBV7-9, the J call TRBJ1-5; TRBD1 is a possible D gene (6 bases). The sample comprised blood, either unsorted or a sorted T cell fraction (not recorded which). The CDR3 loop reads CASDRREGQPQHF. The CDR3 DNA sequence: TGTGCCAGCGACAGGCGGGAGGGTCAGCCCCAGCATTTT.